This note documents a single TCR beta chain sequence. These data originate in a study of identical twins. TCRdb used MiXCR to reprocess the 5' RACE reads, holding one entry per CDR3 protein. Counted here are 1.5 million to 2 million distinct CDR3 sequences, about 30% occurring once; the ten biggest clones make up 0.25% to 0.3%. The CDR3 covers 13 residues. V lost 4 bases and J 4 bases, leaving 11 bases between the germline ends. Germline-derived CDR1 and CDR2 are SGHRS and YFSETQ. This clonotype was obtained from a newborn girl in good health. Specimen: cord blood. The chain combines TRBV5-1 with TRBJ1-2, with D perhaps TRBD1 (5 bases). CDR3 DNA: TGCGCCAGCAGCGCGGGGGAGCGCTATGGCTACACCTTC. Amino acid sequence: CASSAGERYGYTF.